Each of the 18 T cell receptor beta chains below was sequenced from the same sample in a study of blood T cell repertoires in COVID-19. Clones were sequenced by immunoSEQ multiplex PCR, and TCRdb holds only the in-frame ones, with some missing. Of 40,000 or so clones in the sample, about 88% are singletons; the top ten hold about 12%. The sample taken for sequencing was peripheral blood. Source of these receptors: a woman aged 70 to 79 in a cohort sampled during active COVID-19.

The rearrangement joins TRBV6-2 or TRBV6-3 to TRBJ2-7; 11 bases are a match to TRBD1. Trimming removed 2 bases from V and 2 bases from J; junction bases left unmatched: 2. Germline loops: CDR1 MNHEY, CDR2 SVGEGT. The CDR3 spans 15 residues. The CDR3 sequence: CASSYGQGAPYEQYF. The CDR3 nucleotides read TGTGCCAGCAGTTACGGACAGGGGGCCCCCTACGAGCAGTACTTC.

In this sample, this clone turned up a few times. This chain joins TRBV6-4 and TRBJ1-2; 8 nucleotides align to TRBD1. There are 15 residues in the CDR3. Germline values: CDR1 MRHNA, CDR2 SNTAGT. V was pared by 1 base and J by 5 bases, with 6 bases of the junction left unmatched. CDR3 protein: CASSDWLDRGYGYTF. In nucleotides, the CDR3 is TGTGCCAGCAGTGACTGGCTTGACAGGGGATATGGCTACACCTTC.

V gene TRBV3-1 (or the pseudogene TRBV3-2) combines with J gene TRBJ2-7, with D maybe TRBD1 (5 bases). Germline-derived CDR1 and CDR2 are LGHDT and YNNKEL (reference sequence). Trimming pared 4 bases from V and 3 bases from J, leaving 7 bases between. The CDR3 totals 12 residues. In DNA, the CDR3 is TGTGCCAGCAGCCGAACAGGCTACGAGCAGTACTTC. Its protein is CASSRTGYEQYF.

V and J are TRBV5-1 and TRBJ2-5; weak D call: TRBD1 (6 bases). From germline, CDR1 is SGHRS and CDR2 YFSETQ. Between the trimmed V and J ends, which lost 4 bases and 3 bases, there was a span of 10 bases. The CDR3 consists of 13 residues. CDR3 coding DNA: TGCGCCAGCAGCCTACAGGGTGAAGAGACCCAGTACTTC. Translated, it gives CASSLQGEETQYF.

This chain connects TRBV2 to TRBJ1-5; tentatively, D is TRBD1 (6 bases). V was clipped by 6 bases and J by 3 bases, with 12 bases between them. The CDR3 length is 14 residues. CDR1 is SNHLY and CDR2 is FYNNEI in the germline V gene. The CDR3 coding sequence is TGTGCCAGCAGCCGGGACAACACCAATCAGCCCCAGCATTTT. Its protein product is CASSRDNTNQPQHF.

V and J are TRBV10-2 and TRBJ1-4, with TRBD1 matching 8 bases. The germline CDR1 and CDR2 sequences are WSHSY and SAAADI. This CDR3 region has 15 residues. Trimming took 6 bases from V and 6 from J; bases not matched to a gene: 9. The CDR3 DNA reads as TGCGCCAGCAGAGCGAACCAGGGGGCAGATGAAAAACTGTTTTTT. The encoded protein is CASRANQGADEKLFF.

The CDR3 spells CASSLSDGQGNPLPYEQYF. The CDR3, as DNA: TGTGCCAGCAGCTTATCTGACGGGCAGGGAAACCCCCTTCCTTACGAGCAGTACTTC. The chain is built from TRBV7-2 and TRBJ2-7, with a tentative D call TRBD1 (5 bases). The CDR3 is made up of 19 amino acids. Between the trimmed V and J ends, which lost 2 bases and 4 bases, there was a span of 27 bases. In germline, CDR1 is SGHTA, CDR2 FQGNSA. Filled out from reference TRBV7-2 and TRBJ2-7, the complete variable domain reads GAGVSQSPSNKVTEKGKDVELRCDPISGHTALYWYRQSLGQGLEFLIYFQGNSAPDKSGLPSDRFSAERTGGSVSTLTIQRTQQEDSAVYLCASSLSDGQGNPLPYEQYFGPGTRLTVT.

The chain joins TRBV27 to TRBJ2-1; TRBD2 matches at 13 bases. CDR1 is MNHEY and CDR2 is SMNVEV in the germline V gene (reference sequence). The V segment lost 4 bases and the J segment 6 bases; nucleotides outside the gene matches: 6. This CDR3 contains 16 residues. CDR3 sequence reads: CASSSPTSGRTNEQFF. The CDR3 DNA reads TGTGCCAGCAGTTCTCCGACTAGCGGGAGGACCAATGAGCAGTTCTTC.

The J gene is TRBJ2-7, the V gene TRBV29-1, with 11 bases fitting TRBD2. Trimming cost V 1 base and J 1 base; bases outside gene matches: 12. CDR3 length: 18 amino acids. CDR1 is SQVTM, CDR2 ANQGSEA, per germline. Here the CDR3 reads CSVEGPLAGGSNSYEQYF. The CDR3, as DNA: TGCAGCGTTGAAGGCCCCCTAGCGGGAGGCTCCAATTCCTACGAGCAGTACTTC.

V and J are TRBV28 and TRBJ1-5, with a weak D call TRBD1 (5 bases). The germline V gene has CDR1 MDHEN and CDR2 SYDVKM. The length of the CDR3 is 16 residues. V lost 2 bases to trimming and J lost 2 bases, with 13 bases between them. CDR3 in DNA: TGTGCCAGCAGTTTAGCAGGGCCCGTGGGCAATCAGCCCCAGCATTTT. Residues: CASSLAGPVGNQPQHF. Using reference TRBV28 and TRBJ1-5 for the parts outside the CDR3, the full variable domain is DVKVTQSSRYLVKRTGEKVFLECVQDMDHENMFWYRQDPGLGLRLIYFSYDVKMKEKGDIPEGYSVSREKKERFSLILESASTNQTSMYLCASSLAGPVGNQPQHFGDGTRLSIL.

This chain links TRBV2 with TRBJ1-1; D is possibly TRBD1 (6 bases). The CDR3 is 14 amino acids. Trimming pared 7 bases from V and 5 bases from J, leaving 17 bases between. From germline, CDR1 is SNHLY and CDR2 FYNNEI. The CDR3 DNA reads TGTGCCAGCAAACCACAGGGTATAGGAACTGAAGCTTTCTTT. Translating it yields CASKPQGIGTEAFF.

The V and J genes are TRBV19 and TRBJ2-3; D is possibly TRBD1 (5 bases). Germline-derived CDR1 and CDR2 are LNHDA and SQIVND (reference sequence). With 10 bases removed from V and 1 base from J, the gap between germline ends came to 18 bases. This CDR3 is built from 15 residues. The CDR3 loop is CATTLTDSRTDTQYF. The CDR3 region has the DNA TGTGCCACCACTCTTACAGACAGTCGCACAGATACGCAGTATTTT.

CDR3 amino acids: CASSLDPDSPLHF. Written as DNA, the CDR3 is TGTGCCAGCAGCTTAGATCCGGATTCACCCCTCCACTTT. The chain carries TRBV11-3 and TRBJ1-6; D ambiguous. Between the trimmed V and J ends, which lost 0 bases and 8 bases, there was a span of 5 bases. The CDR3 totals 13 residues. The germline V gene has CDR1 SGHNT and CDR2 YENEEA. The whole variable domain, filled in from reference TRBV11-3 and TRBJ1-6, reads EAGVVQSPRYKIIEKKQPVAFWCNPISGHNTLYWYLQNLGQGPELLIRYENEEAVDDSQLPKDRFSAERLKGVDSTLKIQPAELGDSAVYLCASSLDPDSPLHFGNGTRLTVT.

The rearrangement links TRBV24-1 to TRBJ2-7; D may be TRBD1 (5 bases). Looked up from germline, CDR1 is KGHDR and CDR2 is SFDVKD. V lost 8 bases and J lost 3, with 13 bases in between. CDR3 size: 13 residues. The chain's CDR3 is CATIPTRVYEQYF. The CDR3 coding sequence is TGTGCCACCATCCCTACCAGGGTCTACGAGCAGTACTTC.

V and J are TRBV4-1 and TRBJ2-5; tentative D call: TRBD2 (6 bases). CDR1 is MGHRA and CDR2 is YSYEKL in the germline V gene. V was shortened by 4 bases and J by 2 bases, with 11 bases between the two germline ends. The CDR3 runs 14 residues. The chain's CDR3 is CASSPGDSQETQYF. DNA of the CDR3: TGCGCCAGCAGCCCTGGGGACTCACAAGAGACCCAGTACTTC.

This chain links TRBV10-3 with TRBJ2-7; TRBD1 might be the D (5 bases). Trimming removed 10 bases from V and 5 bases from J, with 21 bases in between. The germline V gene has CDR1 ENHRY and CDR2 SYGVKD. This CDR3 region has 14 residues. The CDR3 protein is CATSPRGANHEQYF. Written as DNA, the CDR3 is TGTGCCACGTCCCCTAGGGGTGCTAACCACGAGCAGTACTTC.

This clone showed up just once. The chain combines TRBV5-1 with TRBJ2-1; 13 bases line up with TRBD2. V shed 0 bases, J shed 2 bases, and the junction held 5 bases outside the gene matches. The CDR3 covers 18 residues. Germline V gene sequence: CDR1 SGHRS, CDR2 YFSETQ. CDR3 DNA sequence: TGCGCCAGCAGCTTGGGCGGGACTAGCGGGACGACCTACAATGAGCAGTTCTTC. It yields the protein CASSLGGTSGTTYNEQFF.

The chain links TRBV10-3 to TRBJ1-1; 7 bases align to TRBD1. V lost 6 bases, J lost 8 bases, and 6 bases stayed unmatched. This CDR3 has 12 residues. Germline V gene sequence: CDR1 ENHRY, CDR2 SYGVKD. This chain's CDR3 is CAISGSGQEAFF. The CDR3 DNA reads TGTGCCATCAGCGGGTCGGGACAGGAAGCTTTCTTT.